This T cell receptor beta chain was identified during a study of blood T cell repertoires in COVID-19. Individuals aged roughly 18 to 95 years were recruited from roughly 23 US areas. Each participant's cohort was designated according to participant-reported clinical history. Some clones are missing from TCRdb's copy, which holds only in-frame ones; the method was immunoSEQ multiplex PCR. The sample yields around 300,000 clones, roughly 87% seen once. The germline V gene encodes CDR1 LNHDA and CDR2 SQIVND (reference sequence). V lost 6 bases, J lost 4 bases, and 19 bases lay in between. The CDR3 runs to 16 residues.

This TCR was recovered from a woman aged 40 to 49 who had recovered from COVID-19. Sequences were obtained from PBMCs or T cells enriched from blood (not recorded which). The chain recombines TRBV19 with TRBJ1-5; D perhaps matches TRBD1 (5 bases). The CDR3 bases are TGTGCCAGTAGGCAAGGAGGGGCAAATGATAATCAGCCCCAGCATTTT. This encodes CASRQGGANDNQPQHF.